These T cell receptor beta chains were read from a single sample in a study of CD4 and CD8 cells across lung adenocarcinoma regions. TCRdb reanalysed the PCR reads using MiXCR and keeps one entry per CDR3 protein. The table includes under 30,000 distinct CDR3 sequences, around 53% detected once. What was sequenced was CD8+ T cells from the center of a lung tumor. These receptors originate from a male donor with lung adenocarcinoma. The CD4 and CD8 labels of this study may be unreliable. Each CDR3 is given with its conserved first and last residue. The D gene is left open where the match is weak. Not every row has a clone size; where given, it reads once, few, many or a size class.

V gene	D gene	clone size	J gene	CDR3 protein	CDR3 DNA
TRBV12-3/TRBV12-4	.	few	TRBJ2-3	CASSLADTQYF	TGTGCCAGCAGTTTGGCAGATACGCAGTATTTT
TRBV6-1	.	many	TRBJ2-7	CASIPLGGSSYEQYF	TGTGCCAGCATCCCCTTGGGGGGAAGCTCCTACGAGCAGTACTTC
TRBV6-1	.	.	TRBJ2-1	CASSQGGLWTEYNEQFF	TGTGCCAGCAGTCAAGGGGGGCTCTGGACGGAGTACAATGAGCAGTTCTTC
TRBV6-1	.	.	TRBJ2-5	CASTEGGSGDQETQYF	TGTGCCAGCACTGAGGGCGGGTCGGGTGACCAAGAGACCCAGTACTTC
TRBV6-5	.	many	TRBJ2-5	CASSYSRRETQYF	TGTGCCAGCAGTTACTCTAGACGAGAGACCCAGTACTTC
TRBV30	TRBD2	.	TRBJ2-2	CAWTGRTGELFF	TGTGCCTGGACCGGGAGGACCGGGGAGCTGTTTTTT
TRBV6-1	.	.	TRBJ2-1	CASSVVLAKNIQFF	TGTGCCAGCAGTGTCGTACTAGCCAAAAACATTCAGTTCTTC
TRBV6-1	.	.	TRBJ2-3	CASEVGETETQYF	TGTGCCAGCGAGGTCGGGGAAACAGAGACGCAGTACTTT
TRBV25-1	.	.	TRBJ2-3	CAGSEGRGTDTQYF	TGTGCGGGGAGTGAGGGCCGAGGGACAGATACGCAGTATTTT
TRBV10-3	.	many	TRBJ2-5	CAISPGSWEGAQYF	TGTGCCATCAGCCCCGGGAGTTGGGAGGGGGCCCAGTACTTC
TRBV6-1	.	few	TRBJ2-1	CASREQAPSASEQFF	TGTGCCAGCAGGGAACAGGCTCCATCGGCCAGTGAGCAGTTCTTC
TRBV10-3	.	.	TRBJ2-4	CATGQGAKNTQYF	TGCGCCACGGGGCAGGGAGCCAAAAACACGCAGTATTTC
TRBV6-1	TRBD2	few	TRBJ2-5	CASNQRGSQETQYF	TGTGCCAGCAACCAGCGGGGAAGTCAAGAGACCCAGTACTTC
TRBV10-3	.	many	TRBJ1-6	CAISESSGNSPLHF	TGTGCCATCAGTGAGTCGTCGGGTAATTCACCCCTCCACTTT
TRBV11-2	TRBD2	.	TRBJ2-3	CASSFGLEADTQYF	TGTGCCAGCAGCTTTGGACTAGAAGCGGATACGCAGTATTTT
TRBV20-1	.	.	TRBJ1-1	CSAPSPHLMNTEAFF	TGCAGTGCTCCCTCCCCACACCTAATGAACACTGAAGCTTTCTTT
TRBV6-1	.	.	TRBJ2-3	CACGGAGGRDQETQYF	TGTGCCTGCGGGGGAGCCGGGGGCCGTGACCAGGAGACGCAGTATTTT
TRBV10-1	.	.	TRBJ2-3	CASSPGMRGAQFF	TGCGCCAGCAGTCCAGGGATGCGCGGTGCGCAGTTTTTT
TRBV6-4	.	many	TRBJ1-1	CASPGHVVFWAFF	TGTGCCAGCCCCGGGCACGTCGTCTTTTGGGCTTTCTTT
TRBV25-1	TRBD2	.	TRBJ2-5	CASGDSLGRGETQYF	TGTGCAAGCGGGGATTCTCTAGGCCGGGGGGAGACGCAGTACTTC
TRBV6-1	.	.	TRBJ2-4	CASSEAGMWAGDIQYF	TGTGCCAGCAGTGAAGCGGGGATGTGGGCTGGGGATATTCAGTACTTC